This T cell receptor (beta chain) was identified in a study of blood T cell repertoires in COVID-19. Overall study context: Sites across the United States, Italy and Spain contributed samples from acute and convalescent COVID-19. PBMCs, B-cell-depleted T cells, or T cells provided the cDNA or gDNA that made up the material.

CDR1 is LNHDA, CDR2 SQIVND, per germline (reference sequence). CDR3 length: 13 amino acids. V shed 5 bases and J shed 4 bases, with 12 bases lying between them. This clone has only a few counts. In the authors' methods: Quantification of nucleated cells was approximated via reference gene primer amplification. Generated by immunoSEQ multiplex PCR, the TCRdb table keeps only in-frame clones and is missing some. Clone size and the V and J calls come from that table; the DNA yielded D and trimming. The sample includes about half a million clones, 70% to 90% of them seen just once. The chain carries TRBV19 and TRBJ2-7; D may be TRBD2 (6 bases). The sample was peripheral blood. This TCR derives from a human donor in a cohort sampled during active COVID-19. The CDR3 region has the DNA TGTGCCAGTAGTGGAGGGACCCGATACGAGCAGTACTTC. This codes for CASSGGTRYEQYF.